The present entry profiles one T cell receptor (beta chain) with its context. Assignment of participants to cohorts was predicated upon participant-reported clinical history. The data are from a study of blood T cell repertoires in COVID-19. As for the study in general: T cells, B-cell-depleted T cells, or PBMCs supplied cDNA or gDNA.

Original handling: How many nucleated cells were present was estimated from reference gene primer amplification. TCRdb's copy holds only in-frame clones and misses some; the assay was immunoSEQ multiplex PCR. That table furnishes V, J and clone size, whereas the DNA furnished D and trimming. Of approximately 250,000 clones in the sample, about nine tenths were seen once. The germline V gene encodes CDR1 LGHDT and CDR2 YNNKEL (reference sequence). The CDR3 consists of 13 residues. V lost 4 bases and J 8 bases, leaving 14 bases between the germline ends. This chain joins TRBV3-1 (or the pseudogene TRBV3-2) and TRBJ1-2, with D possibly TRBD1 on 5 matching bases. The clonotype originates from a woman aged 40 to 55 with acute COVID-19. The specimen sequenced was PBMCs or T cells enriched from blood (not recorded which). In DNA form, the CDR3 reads TGTGCCAGCAGCCCAGCCAGGGTTCGCGGCTACACCTTC. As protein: CASSPARVRGYTF.